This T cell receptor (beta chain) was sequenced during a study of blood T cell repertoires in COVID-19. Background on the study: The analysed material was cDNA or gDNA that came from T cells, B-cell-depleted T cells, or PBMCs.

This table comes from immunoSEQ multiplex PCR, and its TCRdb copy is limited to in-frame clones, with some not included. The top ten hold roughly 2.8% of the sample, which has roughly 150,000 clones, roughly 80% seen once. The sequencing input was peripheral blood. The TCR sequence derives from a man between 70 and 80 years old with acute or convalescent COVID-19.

CDR3 sequence: CASRDQRTTDTQYF. CDR3 sequence (DNA): TGTGCCAGCCGAGACCAGCGGACCACAGATACGCAGTATTTT. The chain has TRBV2 and TRBJ2-3, with D possibly matching TRBD2 (5 bases). Trimming took off 8 bases at V and 2 bases at J, with 14 bases between the two ends. This CDR3 is 14 amino acids long. The V gene's germline CDR1 is SNHLY and CDR2 FYNNEI.